What follows are 20 T cell receptor beta chains derived from one specimen sequenced in a study of CD8+ T cells in alopecia areata. RNA extraction and reverse transcription yielded cDNA as sequencing template. Clones were sequenced by immunoSEQ multiplex PCR, and TCRdb holds only the in-frame ones, with some missing. The table records about 200,000 clones, roughly 70% of them present only once. The treatment: oral pan-JAK inhibitor, 5-10 mg twice daily. The sequences come from CD4+ T cells sorted from blood, collected between weeks 47 and 50, from a patient treated with tofacitinib. The receptors come from a human donor with alopecia areata.

In the case of this clone: Within the sample, other DNA sequences also encode this same CDR3. This chain joins TRBV15 and TRBJ2-3, with D unresolved. CDR1 and CDR2 (germline): LNHNV, YYDKDF (reference sequence). The CDR3 spans 15 residues. The germline V and J ends were trimmed by 0 bases and 0 bases, with 7 bases remaining between them. Here the CDR3 reads CATSRDRDSTDTQYF. CDR3 nucleotides: TGTGCCACCAGCAGAGATAGGGATAGCACAGATACGCAGTATTTT.

The rearrangement joins TRBV5-1 to TRBJ2-5; 10 bases are shared with TRBD1. Germline loops: CDR1 SGHRS, CDR2 YFSETQ. The ends lost 0 bases at V and 5 bases at J; junction bases unmatched: 4. This CDR3 comprises 15 residues. The CDR3 DNA reads TGCGCCAGCAGCTTGGCGACAGGGGGCTCGGAGACCCAGTACTTC. It encodes CASSLATGGSETQYF.

The chain has TRBV29-1 and TRBJ2-3, with 13 bases fitting TRBD2. Germline lookup yields CDR1 SQVTM and CDR2 ANQGSEA. This CDR3 contains 14 residues. The trim removed 6 bases at V and 10 bases at J, leaving 10 bases unmatched. CDR3 bases: TGCAGCGTGAGACTAGCGGGGGGCCAGGGGGCGCAGTATTTT. Amino acid sequence: CSVRLAGGQGAQYF.

Relative to its sample, this clone is medium-sized. The genes are TRBV9 and TRBJ2-1; D not resolved. CDR3 length equals 12 residues. The germline V and J ends were trimmed by 2 bases and 6 bases, with 6 bases remaining between them. CDR1 is SGDLS, CDR2 YYNGEE, per germline. For the CDR3, the DNA is TGTGCCAGCAGCGTCCGATCCAATGAGCAGTTCTTC. Protein: CASSVRSNEQFF.

The chain joins TRBV30 to TRBJ1-1, with 7 bases lining up with TRBD1. The CDR3 length is 14 residues. Germline loops: CDR1 GTSNPN, CDR2 SVGIG (reference sequence). V lost 2 bases, J lost 5 bases, and 8 bases stayed unmatched. The CDR3: CAWSHTGAGTEAFF. DNA of the CDR3: TGTGCCTGGAGTCACACAGGGGCTGGGACTGAAGCTTTCTTT. The full variable domain, completed using reference TRBV30 and TRBJ1-1, is SQTIHQWPATLVQPVGSPLSLECTVEGTSNPNLYWYRQAAGRGLQLLFYSVGIGQISSEVPQNLSASRPQDRQFILSSKKLLLSDSGFYLCAWSHTGAGTEAFFGQGTRLTVV.

The rearrangement joins TRBV10-3 to TRBJ2-1; 9 bases map to TRBD2. The J segment lost 7 bases and the V segment lost 7 bases, leaving 2 bases of the junction unmatched. The germline CDR1 and CDR2 sequences are ENHRY and SYGVKD. The CDR3 consists of 12 residues. This CDR3 is CAIKTSGNEQFF. CDR3 nucleotides: TGTGCCATCAAGACTAGCGGAAATGAGCAGTTCTTC.

This clone was counted between two and nine times. V gene TRBV2 combines with J gene TRBJ1-6, with 7 bases matching TRBD1. The CDR3 is made up of 15 amino acids. After removal of 7 bases from V and 7 bases from J, the junction contained 10 bases not matched to a gene. Germline V gives CDR1 SNHLY, CDR2 FYNNEI. The CDR3 spells CASTSPTGNNSPLHF. CDR3 DNA sequence: TGTGCCAGCACTAGCCCGACAGGGAACAATTCACCCCTCCACTTT.

This clone was counted between two and nine times. J is TRBJ2-3 and V is TRBV5-1, with 7 bases aligning to TRBD1. The CDR3 length is 15 residues. The germline V gene has CDR1 SGHRS and CDR2 YFSETQ. V dropped 4 bases and J dropped 2; count of bases not matched to a gene: 7. CDR3 residues: CASSLQGSPTDTQYF. In DNA, the CDR3 is TGCGCCAGCAGCCTACAGGGGAGCCCCACAGATACGCAGTATTTT.

V is TRBV2 and J is TRBJ1-2, with D possibly TRBD1 on 5 matching bases. CDR1 SNHLY and CDR2 FYNNEI come from the germline V gene. V dropped 5 bases and J dropped 7 bases, with 17 bases sitting between them. This CDR3 contains 14 residues. Written as DNA, the CDR3 is TGTGCCAGCAGTCCCCCGGGACGTCAGAGTGGCTACACCTTC. This codes for CASSPPGRQSGYTF.

J is TRBJ2-1 and V is TRBV7-2; D possibly corresponds to TRBD2 (5 bases). The CDR3 consists of 14 residues. Trimming pared 1 base from V and 10 bases from J, leaving 14 bases between. CDR1 is SGHTA, CDR2 FQGNSA, per germline. The CDR3 region is CASSLEVRAVEQFF. CDR3 coding DNA: TGTGCCAGCAGCTTAGAGGTGCGGGCCGTCGAGCAGTTCTTC.

This clone came up once. The rearrangement joins TRBV19 to TRBJ2-1; TRBD2 agrees at 8 bases. The CDR3 extends over 15 amino acids. Losses at the gene ends were 2 bases for V and 7 bases for J; bases not matched to a gene: 7. CDR1 and CDR2 (germline): LNHDA, SQIVND (reference sequence). This CDR3 reads CASSIMSGGRNEQFF. The CDR3, as DNA: TGTGCCAGTAGTATAATGAGCGGGGGAAGAAATGAGCAGTTCTTC.

This clone has more than one count but fewer than ten. The chain couples TRBV29-1 to TRBJ2-6, with D possibly TRBD2 on 5 matching bases. The germline V gene encodes CDR1 SQVTM and CDR2 ANQGSEA. Trimming cost V 4 bases and J 2 bases, with 6 bases left between them. CDR3 length equals 13 residues. CDR3 amino acids: CSVGGPGANVLTF. CDR3 DNA: TGCAGCGTTGGAGGGCCTGGGGCCAACGTCCTGACTTTC.

The V call is TRBV9, the J call TRBJ2-3, with 13 bases aligning to TRBD2. Per the germline V gene, CDR1 is SGDLS and CDR2 is YYNGEE. V shed 2 bases, J shed 6 bases, and the junction held 3 bases outside the gene matches. The CDR3 contains 15 residues. The CDR3 region has the DNA TGTGCCAGCAGCGTCGGGACTAGCGGGGCTGATACGCAGTATTTT. Encoded protein: CASSVGTSGADTQYF.

The rearrangement uses TRBV6-6 and TRBJ1-4; 7 nucleotides align to TRBD1. The ends lost 0 bases at V and 8 bases at J; junction bases unmatched: 9. Germline values: CDR1 MNHNY, CDR2 SVGAGI (reference sequence). The CDR3 length is 16 residues. As DNA, the CDR3 is TGTGCCAGCAGTTACTCCCGCACAGGGGAGGGGGAAAAACTGTTTTTT. Its protein is CASSYSRTGEGEKLFF.

A remark on this clone: Different DNA sequences within this sample yield the same CDR3. The chain recombines TRBV5-1 with TRBJ1-1; no reliable D call. The CDR3 spans 13 residues. Germline V gene data show CDR1 as SGHRS and CDR2 as YFSETQ. V was cut by 0 bases and J by 1 base, with 4 bases left in between. This CDR3 is CASSLDTNTEAFF. In nucleotides, the CDR3 is TGCGCCAGCAGCTTGGACACGAACACTGAAGCTTTCTTT.

The chain employs TRBV29-1 and TRBJ2-3; the match to TRBD1 covers 9 bases. From germline, CDR1 is SQVTM and CDR2 ANQGSEA. This CDR3 is 12 amino acids long. V gave up 7 bases and J gave up 6 bases; unmatched junction bases: 5. The CDR3 nucleotides are TGCAGCGCAGGACAGGGGATGGATACGCAGTATTTT. Translating gives CSAGQGMDTQYF.

The CDR3 loop is CAWSVRQGRETQYF. CDR3 bases: TGTGCCTGGAGTGTACGACAGGGTAGGGAGACCCAGTACTTC. The chain combines TRBV30 with TRBJ2-5, with 7 positions matching TRBD1. CDR3 size: 14 residues. Germline V gene lookup returns CDR1 GTSNPN and CDR2 SVGIG (reference sequence). V dropped 0 bases and J dropped 5; count of bases not matched to a gene: 6. The complete variable domain, with remaining parts taken from reference TRBV30 and TRBJ2-5, reads SQTIHQWPATLVQPVGSPLSLECTVEGTSNPNLYWYRQAAGRGLQLLFYSVGIGQISSEVPQNLSASRPQDRQFILSSKKLLLSDSGFYLCAWSVRQGRETQYFGPGTRLLVL.

This clone was picked up a small number of times. The J gene is TRBJ1-1, the V gene TRBV29-1; 7 bases match TRBD1. After removal of 6 bases from V and 10 bases from J, the junction contained 5 bases not matched to a gene. CDR1 SQVTM and CDR2 ANQGSEA come from the germline V gene. This CDR3 contains 10 residues. The CDR3 sequence is CSVMQGGAFF. The CDR3, as DNA: TGCAGCGTGATGCAGGGGGGAGCTTTCTTT.

This rearrangement joins TRBV9 to TRBJ2-5; D unresolved. Germline CDR1 reads SGDLS; CDR2 reads YYNGEE. Trimming took off 0 bases at V and 5 bases at J, with 11 bases between the two ends. The CDR3 contains 14 residues. In DNA, the CDR3 is TGTGCCAGCAGCGTAGTTCCCGCCGCCGAGACCCAGTACTTC. Its protein product is CASSVVPAAETQYF.

The chain has TRBV4-3 and TRBJ2-5; a possible D gene is TRBD2 (5 bases). This CDR3 contains 17 residues. Germline CDR1 reads LGHNA; CDR2 reads YSLEER. V was cut by 0 bases and J by 1 base, with 15 bases left in between. CDR3 DNA: TGCGCCAGCAGCCAAGATCAGCTCGGGAACGGCCAAGAGACCCAGTACTTC. Protein product: CASSQDQLGNGQETQYF.